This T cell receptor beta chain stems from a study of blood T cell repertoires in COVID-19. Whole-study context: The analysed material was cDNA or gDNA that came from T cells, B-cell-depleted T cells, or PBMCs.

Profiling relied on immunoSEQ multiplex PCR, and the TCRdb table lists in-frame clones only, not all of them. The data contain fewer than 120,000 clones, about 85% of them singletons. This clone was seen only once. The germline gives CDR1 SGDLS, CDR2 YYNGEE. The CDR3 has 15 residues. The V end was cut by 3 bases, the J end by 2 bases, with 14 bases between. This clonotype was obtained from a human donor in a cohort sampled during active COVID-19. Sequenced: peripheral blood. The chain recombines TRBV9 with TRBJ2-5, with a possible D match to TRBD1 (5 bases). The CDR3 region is CASSDFRAGQETQYF. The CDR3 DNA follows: TGTGCCAGCAGCGACTTCCGCGCAGGGCAAGAGACCCAGTACTTC.